This T cell receptor beta chain was identified during a study of vaccination effects on CD4 cells after COVID-19. CDR1 is LNHDA, CDR2 SQIVND, per germline (reference sequence). V was shortened by 8 bases and J by 1 base, with 20 bases between the two germline ends. This CDR3 has 16 residues. A remark on this clone: Its cognate antigen is unknown.

Before any sequencing was done, the ViraFEST assay used viral peptide pools to expand antigen-specific CD4+ T cells. Once cultured for 10 days, the cells underwent separation to obtain CD4+ T cells. Assay used: immunoSEQ multiplex PCR; TCRdb lists only in-frame clones, some missing. The table has tens of thousands of clones, about 70% seen once. This TCR came from a human donor who received a COVID-19 vaccine. The sample was CD4+ T cells from PBMCs cultured with HCoV-229E spike peptides, taken before COVID-19 vaccination. The genes are TRBV19 and TRBJ2-5; D is ambiguous. The CDR3 coding sequence is TGTGCCAGTCGCGCCGTCCCCCGGGCGCCCCAAGAGACCCAGTACTTC. Translation gives CASRAVPRAPQETQYF.